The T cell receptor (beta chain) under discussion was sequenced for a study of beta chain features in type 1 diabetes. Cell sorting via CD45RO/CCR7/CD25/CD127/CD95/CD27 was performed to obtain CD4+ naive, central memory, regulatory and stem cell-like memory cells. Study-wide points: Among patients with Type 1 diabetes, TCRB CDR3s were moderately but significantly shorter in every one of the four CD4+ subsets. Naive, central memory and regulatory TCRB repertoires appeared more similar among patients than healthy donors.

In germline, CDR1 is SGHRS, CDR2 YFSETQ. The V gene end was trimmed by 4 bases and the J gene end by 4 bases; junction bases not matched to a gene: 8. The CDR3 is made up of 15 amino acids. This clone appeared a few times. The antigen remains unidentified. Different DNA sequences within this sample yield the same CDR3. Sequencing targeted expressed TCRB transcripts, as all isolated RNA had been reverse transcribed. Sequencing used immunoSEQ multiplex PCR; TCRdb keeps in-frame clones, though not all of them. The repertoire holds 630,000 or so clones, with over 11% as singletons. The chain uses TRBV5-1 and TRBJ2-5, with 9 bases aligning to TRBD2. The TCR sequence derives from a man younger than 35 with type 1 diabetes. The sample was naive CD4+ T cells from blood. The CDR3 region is CASSLGLAGTETQYF. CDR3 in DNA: TGCGCCAGCAGCCTGGGACTAGCAGGGACAGAGACCCAGTACTTC.